A selection of T cell receptor beta chains follows, all from one sample in a study of chemoradiotherapy in HPV16-positive cancers. Assay: immunoSEQ multiplex PCR; the TCRdb copy retains only in-frame clones and omits some. This table holds approximately 9,000 clones, about 80% found once. The starting material was blood, obtained from a patient who underwent chemoradiotherapy. These receptor sequences come from a human donor with HPV-associated anogenital cancer. Both conserved end residues are part of each CDR3. The D gene is left open where the match is weak. Where a row states a size, it is once, few, many or the class of an expanded clone; other rows omit it.

NA	TRBJ2-1	NA	TRBV11-2	TGTGCCAGCAGCCTACCAGGGAACTCCTACAATGAGCAGTTCTTC	CASSLPGNSYNEQFF
NA	TRBJ2-7	NA	TRBV11-1	TGTGCCAGCAGCCGACAAAGGCGGGGGCCGACCTACGAGCAGTACTTC	CASSRQRRGPTYEQYF
NA	TRBJ2-4	TRBD1	TRBV4-2	TGTGCCAGCAGCCAAGAGGGAAGCAAAGGGGGCGTGAACATTCAGTACTTC	CASSQEGSKGGVNIQYF
NA	TRBJ2-7	TRBD1	TRBV18	TGTGCCAGCTCCCAGGACAGGGGTTGGCAGTACTTC	CASSQDRGWQYF
NA	TRBJ1-2	NA	TRBV27	TGTGCCAGCAGTTTAGGCCAGAGGGTCGATGGCTACACCTTC	CASSLGQRVDGYTF
NA	TRBJ1-5	NA	TRBV29-1	TGCAGCGTAGGGGATAGCAATCAGCCCCAGCATTTT	CSVGDSNQPQHF
NA	TRBJ1-6	NA	TRBV25-1	TGTGCCAGCAGTGAATATCGGGGGACGCCCTCTAATTCACCCCTCCACTTT	CASSEYRGTPSNSPLHF
NA	TRBJ2-3	TRBD1	TRBV27	TGTGCCAGCATTAAAACCTCCGGGACAGCCACAGATACGCAGTATTTT	CASIKTSGTATDTQYF
NA	TRBJ1-3	TRBD1	TRBV7-9	TGTGCCAGCAGCTTAGCGGCAGGGGGTGGAAACACCATATATTTT	CASSLAAGGGNTIYF
few	TRBJ1-2	TRBD1	TRBV7-9	TGTGCCAGCAGCCGGGGGGCGGGGACAGGGATTTACTATGGCTACACCTTC	CASSRGAGTGIYYGYTF
NA	TRBJ2-1	TRBD2	TRBV7-8	TGTGCCAGCAGCCAAAGGAGCGGGGGAGGCACGAATGAGCAGTTCTTC	CASSQRSGGGTNEQFF
once	TRBJ2-5	NA	TRBV11-2	TGTGCCAGCAGCTTAATGAGCTACCGCGTGGTGACCCAGTACTTC	CASSLMSYRVVTQYF
NA	TRBJ1-4	NA	TRBV13	TGTGCCAGCAGCTTTGGCGGACGTGGAGAAAAACTGTTTTTT	CASSFGGRGEKLFF
once	TRBJ2-7	NA	TRBV7-8	TGTGCCAGCAGCTTAAGGGCAGGGCTTGACTACGAGCAGTACTTC	CASSLRAGLDYEQYF
few	TRBJ2-5	TRBD2	TRBV7-2	TGTGCCAGCAGCTCCGGGGGGGGCCAAGAGACCCAGTACTTC	CASSSGGGQETQYF
NA	TRBJ1-6	NA	TRBV7-2	TGTGCCAGCAGCTTAGGCGTCTTGCAGAATTCACCCCTCCACTTT	CASSLGVLQNSPLHF
NA	TRBJ1-4	NA	TRBV7-9	TGTGCCAGCAGCTTAGGATTTAAGGGTACGGAAAAACTGTTTTTT	CASSLGFKGTEKLFF
NA	TRBJ1-2	NA	TRBV19	TGTGCCAGTAGTCTCGGGACAAACTATGGCTACACCTTC	CASSLGTNYGYTF
NA	TRBJ2-7	TRBD1	TRBV18	TGTGCCAGCTCACCAGGGACAGGGGGCTCCTACGAGCAGTACTTC	CASSPGTGGSYEQYF
NA	TRBJ2-7	NA	TRBV11-2	TGTGCCAGCAGCGGTATTCGCGGGCAGTACTTC	CASSGIRGQYF
NA	TRBJ2-5	NA	TRBV2	TGTGCCAGCAGTGTTAGATTGGGGACGGGAGAGACCCAGTACTTC	CASSVRLGTGETQYF
NA	TRBJ2-1	NA	TRBV5-1	TGCGCCAGCAGCCTAGGACCGTGGGATGAGCAGTTCTTC	CASSLGPWDEQFF
NA	TRBJ2-2	TRBD2	TRBV19	TGTGCCAGTAGTCAGTCTAGCGGGGCCACCGGGGAGCTGTTTTTT	CASSQSSGATGELFF
NA	TRBJ2-3	NA	TRBV2	TGTGCCAGCAGTGTACAGGGGGGGTGGACAGATACGCAGTATTTT	CASSVQGGWTDTQYF
once	TRBJ2-7	NA	TRBV7-9	TGTGCCAGCAGCTTAGTGGGGCACGAGCAGTACTTC	CASSLVGHEQYF